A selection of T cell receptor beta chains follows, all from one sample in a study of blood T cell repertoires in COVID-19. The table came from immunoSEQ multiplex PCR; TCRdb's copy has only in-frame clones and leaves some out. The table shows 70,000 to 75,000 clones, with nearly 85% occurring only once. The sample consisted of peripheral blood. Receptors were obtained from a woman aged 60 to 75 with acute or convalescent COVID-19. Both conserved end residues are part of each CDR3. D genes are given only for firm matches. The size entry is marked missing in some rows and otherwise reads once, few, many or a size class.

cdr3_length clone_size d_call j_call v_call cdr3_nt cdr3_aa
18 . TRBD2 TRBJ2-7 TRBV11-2 TGTGCCAGCAGCCCAGTAGGCAGACTAGCGGGAGTTTCTTACGAGCAGTACTTC CASSPVGRLAGVSYEQYF
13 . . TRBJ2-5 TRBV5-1 TGCGCCAGCAGTGGACAGATCCAAGAGACCCAGTACTTC CASSGQIQETQYF
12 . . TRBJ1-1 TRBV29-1 TGCGTAGTACAAAGGGGCCGCACTGAAGCTTTCTTT CVVQRGRTEAFF
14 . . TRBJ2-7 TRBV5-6 TGTGCCAGCAGCTTAGGCGCGGGCAACTACGAGCAGTACTTC CASSLGAGNYEQYF
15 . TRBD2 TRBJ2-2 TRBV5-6 TGTGCCAGCAGCTTGCTGGCGGGAGTCACCGGGGAGCTGTTTTTT CASSLLAGVTGELFF
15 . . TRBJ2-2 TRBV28 TGTGCCAGCCGTCGCAGACTCCAGAACACCGGGGAGCTGTTTTTT CASRRRLQNTGELFF
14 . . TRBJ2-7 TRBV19 TGTGCCAGTAGTATCGGAGACAGGTCCTACGAGCAGTACTTC CASSIGDRSYEQYF
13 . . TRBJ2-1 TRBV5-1 TGCGCCAGCAGCTGGACAGCTGACAATGAGCAGTTCTTC CASSWTADNEQFF
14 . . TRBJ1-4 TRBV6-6 TGTGCCAGCAGGGAGAGGGCAACTAATGAAAAACTGTTTTTT CASRERATNEKLFF
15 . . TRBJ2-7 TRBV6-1 TGTGCCAGCAGTGAAGTATCGGGAACTAGTTACGAGCAGTACTTC CASSEVSGTSYEQYF
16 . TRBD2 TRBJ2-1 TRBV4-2 TGTGCCAGCAGCCAAGTGACGGGAGGGCAGAAAAATGAGCAGTTCTTC CASSQVTGGQKNEQFF
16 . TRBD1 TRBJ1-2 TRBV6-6 TGTGCCAGCAGCAAAGGGGGGACAGGGGCCATTTATGGCTACACCTTC CASSKGGTGAIYGYTF
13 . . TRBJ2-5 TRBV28 TGTGCCAGCAGTAAAGGAGCCGGTGGGACCCAGTACTTC CASSKGAGGTQYF
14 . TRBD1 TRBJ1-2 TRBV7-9 TGTGCCAGCAGCAGGGACAGGTCCCCGGTCCGCTACACCTTC CASSRDRSPVRYTF
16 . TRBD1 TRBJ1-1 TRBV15 TGTGCCACCAGCAGGCCTTCCAGGGGGCAAGGGACTGAAGCTTTCTTT CATSRPSRGQGTEAFF
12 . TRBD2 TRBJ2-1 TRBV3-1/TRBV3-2 TGTGCCAGCAGCCAGTCGGCGGGAGATCAGTTCTTC CASSQSAGDQFF
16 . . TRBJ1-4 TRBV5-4 TGTGCCAGCAGCTTGGCCGGTGCAGGGAAGGGTGAAAAACTGTTTTTT CASSLAGAGKGEKLFF
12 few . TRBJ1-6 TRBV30 TGTGCCTGGGGACAGATTAATTCACCCCTCCACTTT CAWGQINSPLHF
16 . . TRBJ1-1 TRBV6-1 TGTGCCAGCAGTGAAGCGTCCAACAGGGCGGATACTGAAGCTTTCTTT CASSEASNRADTEAFF
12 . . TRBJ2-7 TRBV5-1 TGCGCCAGCAGCCTAAACCTATACGAGCAGTACTTC CASSLNLYEQYF
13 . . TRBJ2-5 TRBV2 TGTGCCAGCAGTGTTTCTGTCCAAGAGACCCAGTACTTC CASSVSVQETQYF
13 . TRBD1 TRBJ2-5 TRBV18 TGTGCCAGCTCACCAAGCAGGGGGGAGACCCAGTACTTC CASSPSRGETQYF
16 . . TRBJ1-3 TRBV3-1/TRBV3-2 TGTGCCAGCAGCCAAAAAGGAGCGGGGTCTGGAAACACCATATATTTT CASSQKGAGSGNTIYF